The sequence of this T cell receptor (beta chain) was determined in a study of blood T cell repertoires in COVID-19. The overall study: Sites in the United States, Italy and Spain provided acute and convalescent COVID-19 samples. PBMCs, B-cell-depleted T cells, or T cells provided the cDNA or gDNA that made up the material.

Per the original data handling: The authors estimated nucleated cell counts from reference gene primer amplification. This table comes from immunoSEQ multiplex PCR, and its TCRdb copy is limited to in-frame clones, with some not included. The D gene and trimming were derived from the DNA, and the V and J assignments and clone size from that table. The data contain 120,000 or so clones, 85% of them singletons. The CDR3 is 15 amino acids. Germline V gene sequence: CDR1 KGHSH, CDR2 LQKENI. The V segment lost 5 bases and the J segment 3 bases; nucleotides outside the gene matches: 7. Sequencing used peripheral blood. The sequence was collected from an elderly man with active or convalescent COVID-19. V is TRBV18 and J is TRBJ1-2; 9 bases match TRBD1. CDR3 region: CASSGEDRGYYGYTF. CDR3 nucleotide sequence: TGTGCCAGCTCAGGGGAGGACAGGGGATACTATGGCTACACCTTC.